The TCR beta chain under discussion was sequenced for a study of breast tumors, draining lymph nodes, adjacent tissues. Study results and limitations: Most tumor T cells seemingly derive from lymph node, then expand in tumor. Tumor repertoires ranked between lymph nodes and nontumor tissue in diversity, with V and J gene preferences.

Samples came from axillary lymph nodes draining the breast cancer. As to this clonotype: As yet, its antigen is unknown. This may be a read error, as it is one base from a much larger clone.

Via MiXCR, TCRdb re-called the multiplex PCR reads, giving one row per CDR3 protein. The sample holds roughly 120,000 distinct CDR3 sequences, 15% to 20% seen once. The TCR was taken from a female donor with breast cancer. Some clones in this sample may be carry-over from other donors' samples. Sequencing input: axillary lymph node tissue.

CDR3 in amino acids: CSAGPGEAWELFF. DNA for the CDR3: TGCAGTGCTGGCCCCGGGGAAGCCTGGGAGCTGTTTTTT. The rearrangement uses TRBV20-1 and TRBJ2-2; a weak D match, TRBD2 (5 bases). V lost 5 bases to trimming and J lost 9 bases, with 16 bases between them. CDR1 is DFQATT and CDR2 is SNEGSKA in the germline V gene (reference sequence). This CDR3 contains 13 residues.